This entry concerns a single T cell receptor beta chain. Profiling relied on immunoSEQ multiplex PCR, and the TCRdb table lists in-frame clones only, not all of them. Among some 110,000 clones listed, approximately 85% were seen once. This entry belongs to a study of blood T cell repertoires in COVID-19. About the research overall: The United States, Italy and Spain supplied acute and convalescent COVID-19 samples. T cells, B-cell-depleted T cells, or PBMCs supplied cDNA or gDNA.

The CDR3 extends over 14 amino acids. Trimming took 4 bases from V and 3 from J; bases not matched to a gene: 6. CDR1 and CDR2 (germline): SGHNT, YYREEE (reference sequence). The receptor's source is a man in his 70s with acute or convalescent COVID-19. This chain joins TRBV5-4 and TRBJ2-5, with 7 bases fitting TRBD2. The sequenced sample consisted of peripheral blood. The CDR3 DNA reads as TGTGCCAGCAGCCCCTTGGGGAGGGAAGAGACCCAGTACTTC. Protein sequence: CASSPLGREETQYF.